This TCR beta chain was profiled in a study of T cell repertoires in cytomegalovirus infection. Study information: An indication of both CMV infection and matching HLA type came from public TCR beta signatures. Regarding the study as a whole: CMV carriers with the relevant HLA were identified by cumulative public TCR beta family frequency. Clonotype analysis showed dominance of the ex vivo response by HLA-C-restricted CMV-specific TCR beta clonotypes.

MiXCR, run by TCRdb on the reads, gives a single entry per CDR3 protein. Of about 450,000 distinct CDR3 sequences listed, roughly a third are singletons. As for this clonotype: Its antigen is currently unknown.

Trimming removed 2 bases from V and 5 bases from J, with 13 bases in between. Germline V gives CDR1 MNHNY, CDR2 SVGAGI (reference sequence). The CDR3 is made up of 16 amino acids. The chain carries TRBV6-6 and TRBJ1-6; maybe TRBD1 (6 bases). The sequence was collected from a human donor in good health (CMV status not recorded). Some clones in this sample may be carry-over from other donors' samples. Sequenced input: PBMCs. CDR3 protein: CASSYATGIDNSPLHF. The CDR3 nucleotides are TGTGCCAGCAGTTACGCGACAGGCATCGATAATTCACCCCTCCACTTT.